This entry lists 32 T cell receptor beta chains sequenced from one sample in a study of cytomegalovirus exposure and HLA in healthy donors. The PCR was carried out with 60 Vbeta primers and 13 Jbeta primers. Clones were read by immunoSEQ multiplex PCR, and TCRdb kept only the in-frame ones, dropping some. Here the sample spans 45,000 to 60,000 clones, approximately 70% being singletons. The sequencing sample was made of PBMCs. The receptors shown here come from a man aged 30 to 45 in good health and CMV-seronegative.

The chain has TRBV28 and TRBJ2-7; TRBD1 aligns across 12 bases. Germline CDR1 is MDHEN and CDR2 is SYDVKM. The J segment lost 4 bases and the V segment lost 4 bases, leaving 5 bases of the junction unmatched. This CDR3 is 15 amino acids long. The CDR3 DNA reads TGTGCCAGCAGTTCGGGACAGGGGGCCAAGTACGAGCAGTACTTC. Protein product: CASSSGQGAKYEQYF.

The chain links TRBV6-5 to TRBJ2-7; 8 nucleotides align to TRBD1. Germline CDR1 is MNHEY and CDR2 is SVGAGI. Trimming cost V 8 bases and J 4 bases; bases outside gene matches: 4. The CDR3 is made up of 12 amino acids. The CDR3 spells CASRQGTYEQYF. The DNA for the CDR3 is TGTGCCAGCCGACAGGGGACGTACGAGCAGTACTTC.

This chain joins TRBV27 and TRBJ2-5, with a possible D match to TRBD2 (5 bases). Germline V gene data show CDR1 as MNHEY and CDR2 as SMNVEV (reference sequence). With 6 bases removed from V and 5 bases from J, the gap between germline ends came to 19 bases. The CDR3 covers 15 residues. The CDR3 sequence: CASSLISGRWETQYF. CDR3 DNA sequence: TGTGCCAGCAGCCTAATTAGTGGGAGATGGGAGACCCAGTACTTC.

V and J are TRBV5-4 and TRBJ2-7, with TRBD2 matching over 9 bases. The V segment lost 4 bases and the J segment 4 bases; nucleotides outside the gene matches: 15. Germline V gene data show CDR1 as SGHNT and CDR2 as YYREEE (reference sequence). The CDR3 is 17 residues long. CDR3 protein: CASSHSSGGRAGYEQYF. As DNA, the CDR3 is TGTGCCAGCAGCCACTCTTCGGGCGGGAGGGCCGGGTACGAGCAGTACTTC.

This sequence joins TRBV6-6 and TRBJ1-3; D may be TRBD1 (6 bases). The CDR3 totals 13 residues. The V gene's germline CDR1 is MNHNY and CDR2 SVGAGI (reference sequence). Between the trimmed V and J ends, which lost 4 bases and 8 bases, there was a span of 12 bases. The CDR3 spells CASSFAAGDTIYF. In nucleotides, the CDR3 is TGTGCCAGCAGTTTCGCCGCAGGGGACACCATATATTTT.

V and J are TRBV14 and TRBJ1-2; D not certain. CDR1 is SGHDN and CDR2 is FVKESK in the germline V gene. This CDR3 is 15 amino acids long. Between the trimmed V and J ends, which lost 0 bases and 1 base, there was a span of 9 bases. In DNA form, the CDR3 reads TGTGCCAGCAGCCAAGAACGATACAGTAACTATGGCTACACCTTC. It specifies CASSQERYSNYGYTF.

This clone was counted only a few times. CDR3 sequence reads: CASSPMTGERREKLFF. CDR3 sequence (DNA): TGCGCCAGCAGCCCGATGACAGGGGAACGGCGGGAAAAACTGTTTTTT. The chain links TRBV5-1 to TRBJ1-4; 8 bases agree with TRBD1. With 4 bases clipped from V and 8 bases from J, the junction kept 13 bases outside the gene matches. CDR1 and CDR2 (germline): SGHRS, YFSETQ. This CDR3 has 16 amino acids.

The CDR3 sequence: CASSGHREGTYEQYF. The CDR3 DNA is TGTGCCAGCAGTGGCCACAGGGAGGGGACCTACGAGCAGTACTTC. The V and J genes are TRBV6-1 and TRBJ2-7; D perhaps matches TRBD2 (7 bases). The CDR3 consists of 15 residues. Trimming cost V 4 bases and J 2 bases, with 15 bases left between them. The germline V gene has CDR1 MNHNS and CDR2 SASEGT.

This clone was picked up one time. The J gene is TRBJ2-1, the V gene TRBV7-7, with D maybe TRBD2 (6 bases). The V and J ends lost 5 bases and 8 bases respectively, with 10 bases between them. The germline CDR1 and CDR2 sequences are SSHAT and FNYEAQ (reference sequence). The CDR3 loop spans 12 amino acids. This CDR3 reads CASSTGGDEQFF. CDR3 bases: TGTGCCAGCAGCACCGGCGGGGATGAGCAGTTCTTC.

This clone was seen a handful of times. The chain links TRBV30 to TRBJ1-2, with D possibly matching TRBD1 (5 bases). CDR1 GTSNPN and CDR2 SVGIG come from the germline V gene (reference sequence). This CDR3 has 13 residues. The V and J ends lost 0 bases and 6 bases respectively, with 11 bases between them. The CDR3 region has the DNA TGTGCCTGGAGTGTAAAGGGGTCGGATGGCTACACCTTC. Translated, it gives CAWSVKGSDGYTF.

This clone was seen just once. The chain uses TRBV5-8 and TRBJ2-3; no clear D. The CDR3 has 14 amino acids. Germline CDR1 is SGHTS and CDR2 is YDEGEE. The ends were cut back, 5 bases at V and 0 bases at J, with 10 bases in the middle. Here the CDR3 reads CASSRGSSTDTQYF. CDR3 bases: TGTGCCAGCAGTAGAGGTAGTAGCACAGATACGCAGTATTTT. Looking up the rest from reference TRBV5-8 and TRBJ2-3 gives the full variable domain: EAGVTQSPTHLIKTRGQQATLRCSPISGHTSVYWYQQALGLGLQFLLWYDEGEERNRGNFPPRFSGRQFPNYSSELNVNALELEDSALYLCASSRGSSTDTQYFGPGTRLTVL.

This clone was counted only a few times. CDR3 protein: CASRDKGMNTEAFF. DNA of the CDR3: TGTGCCAGCAGGGACAAGGGGATGAACACTGAAGCTTTCTTT. V is TRBV6-6 and J is TRBJ1-1; a weak D match, TRBD1 (5 bases). Germline CDR1 is MNHNY and CDR2 is SVGAGI (reference sequence). The CDR3 extends over 14 amino acids. V gave up 6 bases and J gave up 0 bases, with 11 bases separating them.

For this clone: Relative to the germline gene, one junction end is altered; a read error may explain this. CDR3 sequence: CASSRKGEHQGTQYF. As DNA, the CDR3 is TGCGCCAGCAGCCGTAAGGGGGAACACCAAGGGACCCAGTACTTC. The chain joins TRBV5-1 to TRBJ2-5; D possibly corresponds to TRBD1 (6 bases). Germline values: CDR1 SGHRS, CDR2 YFSETQ. The CDR3 contains 15 residues. Full variable domain (outside the CDR3, taken from reference TRBV5-1 and TRBJ2-5): KAGVTQTPRYLIKTRGQQVTLSCSPISGHRSVSWYQQTPGQGLQFLFEYFSETQRNKGNFPGRFSGRQFSNSRSEMNVSTLELGDSALYLCASSRKGEHQGTQYFGPGTRLLVL.

This rearrangement joins TRBV5-1 to TRBJ2-7; TRBD2 aligns across 8 bases. This CDR3 contains 15 residues. CDR1 is SGHRS and CDR2 is YFSETQ in the germline V gene. The junction had 5 bases not matched to a gene; V was cut back by 0 bases and J by 3 bases. As DNA, the CDR3 is TGCGCCAGCAGCTTGGCTCGGGGGGGCCTCTACGAGCAGTACTTC. It is translated as CASSLARGGLYEQYF.

This chain links TRBV28 with TRBJ2-2; D unresolved. The CDR3 contains 13 residues. Germline CDR1 MDHEN, CDR2 SYDVKM. V was trimmed by 6 bases and J by 1 base, leaving 6 bases between them. The CDR3 is CASRSGNTGELFF. DNA for the CDR3: TGTGCCAGCAGATCCGGGAACACCGGGGAGCTGTTTTTT.

The rearrangement links TRBV6-5 to TRBJ1-3, with TRBD1 as a possible D gene (6 bases). This CDR3 region has 16 residues. CDR1 and CDR2 from the germline V gene are MNHEY and SVGAGI. V was trimmed by 0 bases and J by 3 bases, leaving 12 bases between them. CDR3 loop: CASSYSQGRVGNTIYF. The CDR3, as DNA: TGTGCCAGCAGTTACTCGCAGGGGAGGGTTGGAAACACCATATATTTT.

Concerning this clone: Other DNA variants within this sample encode the same CDR3. The V gene is TRBV6-5, the J gene TRBJ2-1; 12 bases fit TRBD2. This CDR3 contains 15 residues. V lost 4 bases to trimming and J lost 6 bases; unmatched junction nucleotides: 4. Germline-derived CDR1 and CDR2 are MNHEY and SVGAGI. The CDR3 DNA sequence: TGTGCCAGCAGTTCCCGACTAGCGGGAGTCAATGAGCAGTTCTTC. It codes for CASSSRLAGVNEQFF.

The chain recombines TRBV7-6 with TRBJ2-1, with TRBD2 matching 12 bases. This CDR3 spans 16 amino acids. V lost 5 bases and J lost 6; bases outside the gene matches: 8. From germline, CDR1 is SGHVS and CDR2 FNYEAQ. The CDR3 region has the DNA TGTGCCAGCAGCCGAAGCCGACTAGCGGGAGCCAATGAGCAGTTCTTC. This codes for CASSRSRLAGANEQFF.

The chain couples TRBV11-2 to TRBJ1-2; perhaps TRBD1 as D (5 bases). The CDR3 covers 14 residues. V lost 5 bases, J lost 4 bases, and 14 bases lay in between. The germline CDR1 and CDR2 sequences are SGHAT and FQNNGV. CDR3 sequence: CASSQLGGGYGYTF. The CDR3 bases are TGTGCCAGCAGCCAACTGGGGGGGGGCTATGGCTACACCTTC.

This clone has more than one count but fewer than ten. The J gene is TRBJ2-1, the V gene TRBV5-1; 13 bases match TRBD2. V gave up 5 bases and J gave up 7 bases; unmatched junction bases: 12. The CDR3 has 17 amino acids. Germline V lookup: CDR1 SGHRS, CDR2 YFSETQ. The chain's CDR3 is CASSRTSGSPGANEQFF. The CDR3 nucleotides read TGCGCCAGCAGTCGGACTAGCGGGAGCCCCGGAGCGAATGAGCAGTTCTTC.

The J gene is TRBJ2-7, the V gene TRBV19; 12 nucleotides agree with TRBD2. This CDR3 has 15 residues. Germline lookup yields CDR1 LNHDA and CDR2 SQIVND (reference sequence). V dropped 5 bases and J dropped 6; count of bases not matched to a gene: 8. The CDR3 bases are TGTGCCAGTAGTTTACTAGCGGGAGGACTGGGCGAGCAGTACTTC. This encodes CASSLLAGGLGEQYF.

The J gene is TRBJ1-1, the V gene TRBV11-2, with D perhaps matching TRBD1 (6 bases). The CDR3 is 13 residues long. The germline CDR1 and CDR2 sequences are SGHAT and FQNNGV. Trimming stripped 5 bases from V and 7 bases from J, with 14 bases between. CDR3 in amino acids: CASSVRGWGEAFF. CDR3 nucleotides: TGTGCCAGCAGCGTAAGGGGGTGGGGTGAAGCTTTCTTT.

The V and J genes are TRBV2 and TRBJ2-1; 9 nucleotides align to TRBD2. V shed 3 bases and J 9 bases; nucleotides not matched to a gene: 6. The CDR3 is 14 amino acids. Germline assignment: CDR1 SNHLY and CDR2 FYNNEI. CDR3 nucleotides: TGTGCCAGCAGTGATGTGGTAGCGGGAGTTGAGCAGTTCTTC. Translated: CASSDVVAGVEQFF.

This rearrangement joins TRBV7-9 to TRBJ2-3; 8 bases are shared with TRBD2. CDR1 and CDR2 from the germline V gene are SEHNR and FQNEAQ (reference sequence). CDR3 size: 14 residues. Unmatched junction bases numbered 4, after V lost 3 bases and J lost 5 bases. Here the CDR3 reads CASSFSGRLDTQYF. CDR3 coding DNA: TGTGCCAGCAGCTTCAGCGGGAGACTAGATACGCAGTATTTT. Filled out from reference TRBV7-9 and TRBJ2-3, the complete variable domain reads DTGVSQNPRHKITKRGQNVTFRCDPISEHNRLYWYRQTLGQGPEFLTYFQNEAQLEKSRLLSDRFSAERPKGSFSTLEIQRTEQGDSAMYLCASSFSGRLDTQYFGPGTRLTVL.

The rearrangement joins TRBV30 to TRBJ2-3; perhaps TRBD1 as D (6 bases). Germline V lookup: CDR1 GTSNPN, CDR2 SVGIG (reference sequence). V was shortened by 1 base and J by 1 base, with 18 bases between the two germline ends. The CDR3 consists of 17 residues. In nucleotides, the CDR3 is TGTGCCTGGAGTGCCCAAACAGGGTTTGGGGGCACAGATACGCAGTATTTT. Residues: CAWSAQTGFGGTDTQYF.

The rearrangement links TRBV29-1 to TRBJ2-7, with 10 nucleotides matching TRBD2. CDR3 length equals 14 residues. V shed 4 bases and J 2 bases; nucleotides not matched to a gene: 5. Germline V gene data show CDR1 as SQVTM and CDR2 as ANQGSEA. This CDR3 reads CSVVSGGLAYEQYF. The DNA for the CDR3 is TGCAGCGTTGTTAGCGGGGGGCTCGCCTACGAGCAGTACTTC.

The chain has TRBV19 and TRBJ1-2; 9 bases are shared with TRBD1. CDR3 length equals 14 residues. Germline CDR1 LNHDA, CDR2 SQIVND (reference sequence). The V segment lost 3 bases and the J segment 7 bases; nucleotides outside the gene matches: 6. CDR3 protein: CASSILQGAGGYTF. The CDR3 bases are TGTGCCAGTAGTATCCTACAGGGGGCCGGTGGCTACACCTTC.

The chain has TRBV19 and TRBJ2-7; 9 bases agree with TRBD1. The trim removed 4 bases at V and 4 bases at J, leaving 8 bases unmatched. CDR1 and CDR2 (germline): LNHDA, SQIVND (reference sequence). The CDR3 contains 15 residues. The CDR3: CASSSPGQGTYEQYF. CDR3 bases: TGTGCCAGTAGTAGCCCCGGACAGGGGACGTACGAGCAGTACTTC.

Concerning this clone itself: The CDR3 does not end in the conserved phenylalanine or tryptophan, so this is likely a read error. The DNA is left out, because the CDR3 cannot be placed on it with certainty; the CDR3 is given as TCRdb lists it. The V and J genes are TRBV29-1 and TRBJ1-1. Germline V gene sequence: CDR1 SQVTM, CDR2 ANQGSEA. Counting both end residues, the CDR3 totals 12 amino acids. CDR3 sequence: CSVLDGNTEALV.

This clone was recorded a few times. The rearrangement links TRBV6-1 to TRBJ2-1; 7 bases match TRBD1. The CDR3 is made up of 16 amino acids. Germline trimming cut 4 bases from V and 3 bases from J; bases unmatched to any gene: 9. From germline, CDR1 is MNHNS and CDR2 SASEGT. CDR3 protein: CASSALGDSHYNEQFF. As DNA, the CDR3 is TGTGCCAGCAGTGCCCTAGGGGACAGTCACTACAATGAGCAGTTCTTC.

The chain carries TRBV19 and TRBJ2-1; 9 nucleotides match TRBD1. Germline V gives CDR1 LNHDA, CDR2 SQIVND (reference sequence). The V and J ends lost 2 bases and 7 bases, in that order; junction bases with no gene match: 6. This CDR3 is built from 15 residues. Written as DNA, the CDR3 is TGTGCCAGTAGTATACCGGGACAGGGCCAAAATGAGCAGTTCTTC. Translating it yields CASSIPGQGQNEQFF.

V is TRBV30 and J is TRBJ1-1, with D possibly matching TRBD1 (5 bases). The germline V and J ends were trimmed by 4 bases and 4 bases, with 10 bases remaining between them. The CDR3 runs to 12 residues. Germline lookup yields CDR1 GTSNPN and CDR2 SVGIG (reference sequence). Written as DNA, the CDR3 is TGTGCCTGGACACAGGTCGCCACTGAAGCTTTCTTT. It encodes CAWTQVATEAFF.